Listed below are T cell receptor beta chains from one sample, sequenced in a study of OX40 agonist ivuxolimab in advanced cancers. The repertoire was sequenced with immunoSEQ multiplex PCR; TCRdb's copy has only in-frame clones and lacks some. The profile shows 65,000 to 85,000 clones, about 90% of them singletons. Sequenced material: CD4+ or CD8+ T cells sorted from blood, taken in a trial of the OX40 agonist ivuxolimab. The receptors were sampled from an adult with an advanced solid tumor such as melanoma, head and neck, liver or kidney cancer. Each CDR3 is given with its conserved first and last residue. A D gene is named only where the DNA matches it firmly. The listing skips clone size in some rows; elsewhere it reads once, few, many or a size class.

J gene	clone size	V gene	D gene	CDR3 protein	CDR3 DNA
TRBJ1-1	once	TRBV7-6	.	CASSFFGHGGTNTEAFF	TGTGCCAGCAGCTTTTTTGGGCACGGGGGTACGAACACTGAAGCTTTCTTT
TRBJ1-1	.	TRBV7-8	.	CASSSVNYLNTEAFF	TGTGCCAGCAGCTCCGTCAACTATTTGAACACTGAAGCTTTCTTT
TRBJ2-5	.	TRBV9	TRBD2	CASSVSGGPNQETQYF	TGTGCCAGCAGCGTTAGCGGGGGCCCGAACCAAGAGACCCAGTACTTC
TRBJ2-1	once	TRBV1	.	CTSSHSRVANEQFF	TGCACCAGCAGCCACAGCCGAGTGGCCAATGAGCAGTTCTTC
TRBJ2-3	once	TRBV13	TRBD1	CASSLSRDRYTDTQYF	TGTGCCAGCAGCCTAAGCCGGGACAGATACACAGATACGCAGTATTTT
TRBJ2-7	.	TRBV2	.	CASSPTLTPSYEQYF	TGTGCCAGCAGTCCTACTCTGACACCCTCCTACGAGCAGTACTTC
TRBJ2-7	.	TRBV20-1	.	CSAELIGEQYF	TGCAGTGCCGAACTGATCGGGGAGCAGTACTTC
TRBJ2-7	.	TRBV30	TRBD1	CAWSFGQGYEQYF	TGTGCCTGGAGTTTCGGACAGGGCTACGAGCAGTACTTC
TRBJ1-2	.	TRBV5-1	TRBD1	CASSLAYTGGDGYTF	TGCGCCAGCAGCTTGGCCTACACAGGGGGCGACGGCTACACCTTC
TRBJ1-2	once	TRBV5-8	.	CASSLDPGRPVENYGYTF	TGTGCCAGCAGCTTGGACCCGGGACGGCCAGTTGAAAACTATGGCTACACCTTC
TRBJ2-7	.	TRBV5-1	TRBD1	CASSPDRTAYEQYF	TGCGCCAGCAGCCCGGACAGGACGGCCTACGAGCAGTACTTC
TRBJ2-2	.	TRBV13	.	CASSLASQELYTGELFF	TGTGCCAGCAGCTTAGCCTCGCAGGAGCTGTACACCGGGGAGCTGTTTTTT
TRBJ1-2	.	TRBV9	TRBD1	CASSVAPTSQGQFYGYTF	TGTGCCAGCAGCGTAGCCCCGACTAGCCAGGGACAGTTCTATGGCTACACCTTC
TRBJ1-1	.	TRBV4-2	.	CASSLGQNTEAFF	TGTGCCAGCAGCCTAGGACAGAACACTGAAGCTTTCTTT
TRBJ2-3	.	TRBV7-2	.	CASSALTGYTDTQYF	TGTGCCAGCAGCGCCCTAACGGGGTACACAGATACGCAGTATTTT
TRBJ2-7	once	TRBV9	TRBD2	CASSVASGGLEQYF	TGTGCCAGCAGCGTAGCTAGCGGGGGACTCGAGCAGTACTTC
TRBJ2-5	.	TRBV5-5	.	CASSHTRVAGAQYF	TGTGCCAGCAGCCACACTAGGGTGGCCGGGGCCCAGTACTTC
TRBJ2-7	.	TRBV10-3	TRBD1	CAISTSGTGGSYEQYF	TGTGCCATCAGTACGTCCGGGACAGGGGGCTCCTACGAGCAGTACTTC
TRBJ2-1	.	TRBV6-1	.	CAGGAYNEQFF	TGTGCCGGGGGGGCGTACAATGAGCAGTTCTTC
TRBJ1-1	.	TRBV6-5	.	CATSRGGGNTEAFF	TGTGCCACCAGTCGGGGGGGTGGGAACACTGAAGCTTTCTTT
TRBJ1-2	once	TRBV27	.	CASSFLEDSGYTF	TGTGCCAGCAGTTTCCTGGAGGACAGTGGCTACACCTTC
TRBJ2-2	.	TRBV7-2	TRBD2	CASTLRGTGELFF	TGTGCCAGCACCTTGCGGGGGACCGGGGAGCTGTTTTTT
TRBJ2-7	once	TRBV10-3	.	CAITGESNEQYF	TGTGCCATCACGGGGGAGTCGAACGAGCAGTACTTC
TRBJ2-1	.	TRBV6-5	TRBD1	CASSYGTGYYNEQFF	TGTGCCAGCAGTTACGGGACAGGGTATTACAATGAGCAGTTCTTC
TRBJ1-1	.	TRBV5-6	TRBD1	CASSLAAGGQREAFF	TGTGCCAGCAGCTTGGCGGCAGGGGGCCAGAGAGAAGCTTTCTTT
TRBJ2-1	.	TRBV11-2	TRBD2	CASSPASGGYNEQFF	TGTGCCAGCAGTCCGGCTAGCGGGGGTTACAATGAGCAGTTCTTC
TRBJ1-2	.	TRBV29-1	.	CSGLQVDGGYTF	TGCAGCGGATTACAGGTTGACGGCGGCTACACCTTC
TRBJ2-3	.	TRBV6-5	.	CASSYSSGADTQYF	TGTGCCAGCAGTTACTCGAGCGGAGCAGATACGCAGTATTTT